Following are 17 T cell receptor beta chains from one sample sequenced in a study of blood T cell repertoires in COVID-19. Sequencing was performed with immunoSEQ multiplex PCR; in TCRdb, only in-frame clones are kept and a portion is missing. The repertoire holds 250,000 to 350,000 clones, 80% to 90% seen once, with around 7.8% in the top ten. Sequencing was carried out using peripheral blood. Receptor source: a woman aged 50 to 60 who had recovered from COVID-19.

In its sample, this clone was seen once. The chain recombines TRBV5-6 with TRBJ1-2, with 8 nucleotides matching TRBD1. The V gene end was trimmed by 4 bases and the J gene end by 6 bases; junction bases not matched to a gene: 5. Germline CDR1 SGHDT, CDR2 YYEEEE. The CDR3 runs to 13 residues. CDR3 in amino acids: CASSTDRGNGYTF. The CDR3 bases are TGTGCCAGCAGCACCGACAGGGGCAATGGCTACACCTTC.

The chain is built from TRBV24-1 and TRBJ2-7, with TRBD1 identical over 8 bases. The CDR3 sequence is 15 residues long. CDR1 KGHDR and CDR2 SFDVKD come from the germline V gene. Trimming at V came to 4 bases and at J to 5 bases, leaving 9 bases not matched to a gene. The CDR3 sequence: CATSDHQDRGNEQYF. CDR3 nucleotide sequence: TGTGCCACCAGTGACCACCAAGACAGGGGTAACGAGCAGTACTTC.

This rearrangement joins TRBV24-1 to TRBJ2-5, with 9 bases that match TRBD2. In germline, CDR1 is KGHDR, CDR2 SFDVKD. With 9 bases clipped from V and 2 bases from J, the junction kept 9 bases outside the gene matches. The CDR3 has 15 residues. This CDR3 reads CATPGLAGKQETQYF. The CDR3 DNA follows: TGTGCCACCCCGGGCCTAGCGGGAAAACAAGAGACCCAGTACTTC.

The chain joins TRBV28 to TRBJ1-3; tentative D call: TRBD1 (5 bases). CDR3 length equals 16 residues. V was cut by 6 bases and J by 1 base, with 16 bases left in between. From germline, CDR1 is MDHEN and CDR2 SYDVKM. The DNA of the CDR3 is TGTGCCAGCAGCCCTGGAGACAGTTTTTCTGGAAACACCATATATTTT. It codes for CASSPGDSFSGNTIYF.

J is TRBJ1-2 and V is TRBV14; tentative D call: TRBD1 (5 bases). The CDR3 spans 13 residues. Germline values: CDR1 SGHDN, CDR2 FVKESK. V was trimmed by 4 bases and J by 3 bases, leaving 9 bases between them. The CDR3 region is CASSRETDYGYTF. DNA of the CDR3: TGTGCCAGCAGCCGCGAGACAGACTATGGCTACACCTTC.

This chain uses TRBV9 with TRBJ2-3; D might be TRBD2 (6 bases). Germline CDR1 and CDR2: SGDLS and YYNGEE. V lost 2 bases, J lost 5 bases, and 9 bases lay in between. The CDR3 consists of 13 residues. CDR3 region: CASSVSGEDTQYF. CDR3 in DNA: TGTGCCAGCAGCGTTTCGGGGGAAGATACGCAGTATTTT. The variable domain in full, completed from reference TRBV9 and TRBJ2-3, reads DSGVTQTPKHLITATGQRVTLRCSPRSGDLSVYWYQQSLDQGLQFLIQYYNGEERAKGNILERFSAQQFPDLHSELNLSSLELGDSALYFCASSVSGEDTQYFGPGTRLTVL.

The rearrangement uses TRBV6-2 or TRBV6-3 and TRBJ1-1; 9 bases are shared with TRBD1. In germline, CDR1 is MNHEY, CDR2 SVGEGT. The CDR3 length is 15 residues. J was trimmed by 5 bases and V by 6 bases; bases with no gene match: 10. The CDR3 is CASSPMTGGETEAFF. CDR3 nucleotides: TGTGCCAGCAGCCCAATGACAGGGGGAGAGACTGAAGCTTTCTTT.

The chain carries TRBV6-5 and TRBJ1-2; 9 bases agree with TRBD1. CDR3 length: 14 residues. Germline loops: CDR1 MNHEY, CDR2 SVGAGI. The junction had 10 bases not matched to a gene; V was cut back by 7 bases and J by 7 bases. The CDR3 protein is CASTEAGQGRGYTF. Written as DNA, the CDR3 is TGTGCCAGCACAGAGGCGGGACAGGGACGTGGCTACACCTTC.

This CDR3 is CASSLDRGHYNEQFF. The CDR3 DNA is TGTGCCAGCAGCTTAGACAGGGGGCACTACAATGAGCAGTTCTTC. The chain links TRBV7-2 to TRBJ2-1; TRBD1 agrees at 9 bases. Germline V gives CDR1 SGHTA, CDR2 FQGNSA. V lost 1 base and J lost 3; bases outside the gene matches: 1. The CDR3 extends over 15 amino acids.

This clone was detected once. V usage is TRBV7-2 and J usage is TRBJ2-7; D is ambiguous. CDR3 length equals 13 residues. Germline V lookup: CDR1 SGHTA, CDR2 FQGNSA. V gave up 2 bases and J gave up 0 bases, with 5 bases separating them. This CDR3 is CASSLPSSYEQYF. The CDR3 bases are TGTGCCAGCAGCTTACCGAGCTCCTACGAGCAGTACTTC.

V gene TRBV7-2 combines with J gene TRBJ2-1; D is possibly TRBD2 (6 bases). The V gene lost 5 bases and the J gene lost 9 bases, with 20 bases spanning the gap. The CDR3 loop spans 15 amino acids. Germline assignment: CDR1 SGHTA and CDR2 FQGNSA. CDR3 DNA: TGTGCCAGCAGCGCAATAGCGGAGGTGAGTGGTGAGCAGTTCTTC. Translating it yields CASSAIAEVSGEQFF.

In DNA form, the CDR3 reads TGTGCCAGCAGTAGCTCCGGGACAGTCGGCGGCTACACCTTC. This encodes CASSSSGTVGGYTF. This chain uses TRBV6-5 with TRBJ1-2; 7 bases are shared with TRBD1. J was trimmed by 8 bases and V by 5 bases; bases with no gene match: 11. CDR1 is MNHEY, CDR2 SVGAGI, per germline. The CDR3 has 14 residues.

This chain joins TRBV23-1 and TRBJ2-7, with a weak D call TRBD2 (6 bases). TRBV23-1 is an open reading frame whose function is uncertain. The CDR3 consists of 16 residues. V gave up 7 bases and J gave up 2 bases, with 21 bases separating them. The CDR3 DNA reads TGCGCCAGCACCCCAACCTTTACTAGCATACCCTACGAGCAGTACTTC. It is translated as CASTPTFTSIPYEQYF.

This chain uses TRBV19 with TRBJ2-3; tentative D call: TRBD1 (6 bases). V dropped 4 bases and J dropped 6 bases, with 11 bases sitting between them. The CDR3 runs 13 residues. The germline gives CDR1 LNHDA, CDR2 SQIVND (reference sequence). In nucleotides, the CDR3 is TGTGCCAGTAGTACCGACAGGTGGGATACGCAGTATTTT. The encoded protein is CASSTDRWDTQYF.

V is TRBV10-3 and J is TRBJ2-7, with 8 bases fitting TRBD2. With V trimmed by 3 bases and J by 4 bases, 2 bases remained unmatched. Germline-derived CDR1 and CDR2 are ENHRY and SYGVKD. This CDR3 is built from 13 residues. CDR3 DNA: TGTGCCATCAGTGATCGGGGGGGGTACGAGCAGTACTTC. Translating it yields CAISDRGGYEQYF.

This clone has just a few counts. CDR3 amino acids: CASSLEQGALDQPQHF. The DNA for the CDR3 is TGTGCCAGCAGCTTAGAGCAGGGGGCCCTCGATCAGCCCCAGCATTTT. The chain couples TRBV7-6 to TRBJ1-5; 8 bases agree with TRBD1. The CDR3 loop spans 16 amino acids. Germline V gene lookup returns CDR1 SGHVS and CDR2 FNYEAQ. The V segment lost 1 base and the J segment 5 bases; nucleotides outside the gene matches: 7. Together with reference TRBV7-6 and TRBJ1-5, the CDR3 gives the full variable domain: GAGVSQSPRYKVTKRGQDVALRCDPISGHVSLYWYRQALGQGPEFLTYFNYEAQQDKSGLPNDRFSAERPEGSISTLTIQRTEQRDSAMYRCASSLEQGALDQPQHFGDGTRLSIL.

The chain combines TRBV7-2 with TRBJ1-2; maybe TRBD1 (6 bases). Germline V gene data show CDR1 as SGHTA and CDR2 as FQGNSA. The CDR3 is 12 amino acids. Trimming shortened V by 6 bases and J by 8 bases, and 13 bases separated the two germline ends. CDR3 nucleotides: TGTGCCAGCAGACAGGGTCTAGAAGGCTACACCTTC. Its protein is CASRQGLEGYTF.